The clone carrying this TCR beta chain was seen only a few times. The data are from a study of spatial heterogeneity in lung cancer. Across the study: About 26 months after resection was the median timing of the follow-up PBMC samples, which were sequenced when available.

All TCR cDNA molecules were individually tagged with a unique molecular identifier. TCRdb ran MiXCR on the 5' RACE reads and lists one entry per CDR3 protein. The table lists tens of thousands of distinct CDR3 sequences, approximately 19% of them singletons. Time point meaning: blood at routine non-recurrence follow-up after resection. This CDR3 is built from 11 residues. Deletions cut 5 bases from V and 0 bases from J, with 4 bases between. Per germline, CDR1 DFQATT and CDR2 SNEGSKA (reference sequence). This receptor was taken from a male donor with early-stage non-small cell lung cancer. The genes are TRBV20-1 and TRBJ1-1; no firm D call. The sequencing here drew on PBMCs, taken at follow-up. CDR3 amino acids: CSALMNTEAFF. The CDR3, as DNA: TGCAGTGCTTTAATGAACACTGAAGCTTTCTTT.